The entry below describes one T cell receptor (beta chain). This clone was recorded a few times. Its specific antigen is unknown. No base quality values were provided; no much bigger clone lies one nucleotide off. Additional DNA sequences in this sample encode the identical CDR3. The library was produced with the immunoSEQ multiplex PCR assay. A mixture of 60 forward primers for TCR Vbeta segments and 13 reverse primers for TCR Jbeta segments was used in the multiplex PCR. Amplification of the CDR3 region of rearranged TCR beta genes was performed with a multiplex PCR assay on genomic DNA. The amplified TCR beta libraries were sequenced on the Illumina HiSeq System as 87-base-pair reads. The paper's data handling went like this. Across the roughly 600 repertoires, a later analysis counted roughly 84 million unique TCR beta chains, roughly 11 million of which were shared by at least two donors. To remove PCR and sequencing errors, raw reads were error-corrected and collapsed into unique sequences using a nearest-neighbor algorithm that merged closely related sequences. V, D and J gene segments were assigned by aligning CDR3 sequences to IMGT reference sequences. For a sequence to be retained, a match of at least six nucleotides was required to both a V gene segment and a J gene segment. A rearrangement counted as productive if the CDR3 had no stop codons and remained in frame with V and J, and every other rearrangement counted as non-productive. Following IMGT convention, CDR3 was defined as the stretch from the second conserved V-encoded cysteine up to the conserved J-encoded phenylalanine. The earlier analysis of about 610 of the donors excluded any sequence lacking an unambiguous match to a single V gene segment. In an earlier analysis of about 590 of the donors, a V segment was called functional when productive rearrangements were above 56.7%, and segregating when the standard deviation between donors exceeded 5%. A statistical classification framework was built to diagnose cytomegalovirus status from the catalog of TCR beta chain sequences. V and J gene assignment, in a later analysis, came from comparing TCR nucleotide sequences with IMGT/GENE-DB human TR gene sequences. A later analysis assigned CDR3 sequences and most-parsimonious VDJ recombination scenarios with the TCRdist pipeline. In a later analysis, every TCR beta chain was defined by the combination of its CDR3 amino acid sequence and its V-gene family, and reads without a unique V-gene family were dropped. To address suspected cross-contamination and a sequencing artifact, a later analysis removed approximately 590 highly shared, low-generation-probability nucleotide sequences. For each public chain, a later analysis derived a clonal expansion index from normalized ranks of inferred template counts within each repertoire. In a later analysis, generation probabilities were computed with a VDJ recombination model fitted to out-of-frame rearrangements, and the resulting probabilities were checked against IGoR. In a later analysis, TCR-TCR, TCR-HLA and TCR-CMV co-occurrence was scored with hypergeometric tests, and a repertoire-size bias correction was applied to TCR pairs. To estimate false discovery rates, a later analysis permuted the HLA or CMV assignments 20 times. In a later analysis, co-occurring TCRs were grouped using DBSCAN, and TCRdist sequence similarity was added for clustering within HLA-allele-positive subsets. Co-occurrence clustering excluded repertoires with fewer than 30,000 or more than 120,000 public chains, plus five with anomalous nucleotide sharing. The clones in this table, taken by TCRdb from immuneACCESS, are in-frame only. Not every clone is retained; where verified, under half of the shortfall comes from an unresolved V gene, and the cause of the rest is unknown. V and J calls and clone size follow that table, whereas D and trimming were derived from the DNA. The sample profile shows some 140,000 clones; about 68% of them were found once. In total, the top ten clones hold approximately 2.1% of the sample.

The data were taken from a study of cytomegalovirus exposure and HLA in healthy donors (dated by TCRdb to about 2017). The study in broad terms: An earlier analysis of approximately 640 of the donors reported about 250 Gb of sequence data and more than 90 million unique TCR beta sequences from 150 million to 200 million T cells. In a later analysis, previously published TCR beta repertoires from some 640 donors were re-analyzed and high-resolution HLA genotyping was added so that TCR occurrence patterns could be studied. Every repertoire in the discovery cohort had been generated on one and the same sequencing platform. Typing coverage varied by locus: roughly 629-640 donors for A, B, C, DRB1 and DQB1; approximately 560 for DQA1; nearly 610 for DPA1; approximately 490 for DPB1. Of the roughly 400 genotyped donors, about 80% fell in the genetic ancestry cluster associated with self-reported Caucasian donors. An earlier analysis of around 640 of the donors used high-throughput TCR beta sequencing to judge whether each TCR beta V gene segment behaved as functional or pseudogenic. Roughly 290 gigabases of sequencing data and around 90 million unique TCR sequences made up an early release that covered approximately 700 HLA-typed donors. A separate validation cohort of over 95 different subjects was used in addition to the approximately 610-subject first cohort. Four or five DR-DQ haplotypes were treated as single units for association and clustering because of strong linkage in the cohort. On average, roughly 250,000 unique TCR beta nucleotide sequences were sequenced per donor among a few hundred genotyped donors of the cohort, with roughly 19% of those sequences being non-productive. A later genetic analysis used genome-wide SNP genotypes for about 55% of the 666 donors, treating that subset as a discovery cohort. The study aimed to test whether cataloging public T cell receptors could reveal signatures of past pathogen exposure. Rather than drawing on any new phenotypic data, the later analysis identified candidate immune exposures from TCR beta sequences and the way those sequences occurred across donors. Using immunosequencing, the study profiled T cell repertoires from about 650 subjects and related those repertoires to cytomegalovirus serostatus. Donor age, sex, ethnicity and CMV serostatus were compiled together with the repertoire data. High-throughput TCR immunosequencing, statistical association of individual TCRs with disease status, and machine learning were combined to predict cytomegalovirus infection status. HLA typing covered class I and class II loci at four-digit resolution. What the study reported, not specific to this receptor: A later genetic analysis reported fewer N-insertions in productive TCRs among donors in an Asian-associated ancestry cluster than the roughly 700-donor mean. Some IMGT-functional V segments, including TRBV6-2 and TRBV6-3, could not be distinguished by the 87-base-pair reads and were therefore excluded. In a later analysis, the rate of TCR association differed among HLA loci, with DRB1 alleles having the most associated TCRs and HLA-C alleles having the fewest. The study gave a list of over 150 TCR beta chains associated with cytomegalovirus. A further reported finding was that TCR beta sequences accurately predicted the HLA-A and HLA-B alleles for most subjects in the first cohort. In a later analysis, 16,951 TCR beta sequences were associated with specific HLA alleles at a false discovery rate of 0.05. In an earlier analysis of approximately 590 of the donors, most TCR beta V segments appeared in productive rearrangements about 87% or about 30% of the time, broadly matching IMGT annotations. A few of the identified cytomegalovirus-associated TCR beta chains were confirmed in vitro to be specific for cytomegalovirus antigens. A cluster of highly shared sequence variants was judged likely to be a technical artifact of the sequencing pipeline. The only immune exposure information available for the cohort was CMV serostatus. A later analysis found that most CMV-associated TCR beta chains appeared HLA-restricted, with HLA associations seemingly driven largely by CMV exposure. When HLA alleles, especially DR and DQ, strongly co-occurred, attributing TCR associations to individual alleles was difficult. While some public TCRs were present in many individuals, most TCR sequences turned up only very rarely across donors. Because HLA typing was unavailable for some donors at each locus, only the typed subset was used in association tests. In this cohort, only TCR beta chains were sequenced, and detectable features were limited by the absence of alpha or paired-chain data. Correlated functional status among segregating V segments might be attributable to linkage disequilibrium, but an unknown experimental factor could not be ruled out. Because counts were too low, 15 to 20 rarely observed V segments, including chromosome 9 orphons, were excluded from the earlier analysis of a few hundred of the donors. Cytomegalovirus status was reported to be diagnosed by the classifier with high specificity and sensitivity in both the original and validation cohorts. An association between a missense DCLRE1C variant and V-gene and J-gene trimming of TCR beta chains was found in a later genetic analysis and replicated in an independent cohort. The presence/absence analyses assumed that sequencing depth was roughly uniform across donors, and that assumption may not be true. The authors suggested that the approach could potentially be generalized to other disease states and immunological phenotypes. Compared with equally common non-associated chains, HLA-associated TCR beta chains in a later analysis were more clonally expanded and had lower generation probabilities. In a later analysis, several top co-occurrence clusters were reported to appear linked to parvovirus B19, influenza, CMV and Epstein-Barr virus.

From the cysteine up to the phenylalanine, the CDR3 has a length of 14 residues. The entry retains the CDR3 DNA only, 42 bases that are in frame from base 1. In the germline V gene (reference sequence), CDR1 corresponds to GTSNPN and CDR2 to SVGIG. The junction shows trimming of 0 bases on V and 5 bases on J, plus 13 bases between the germline ends. The cohort consisted of more than 650 healthy bone marrow donors. Cohort members were all nominally healthy when sampled, although unrecorded immune exposures were likely present. The donor was CMV seronegative and was included in the group of a few hundred seronegative cohort members. Each donor provided a peripheral blood sample, and peripheral blood mononuclear cells were used for TCR beta sequencing. Genomic DNA was extracted from the blood cell samples with the Qiagen DNeasy Blood Extraction Kit.

This clonotype was obtained from a man younger than 45 in good health and CMV-seronegative. The chain couples TRBV30 to TRBJ2-5; the D gene is perhaps TRBD2, on 6 matching bases. Material for sequencing was PBMCs. The nucleotides are TGTGCCTGGAGTGTCTTCGGGGGAAGGGAGACCCAGTACTTC. Protein translation: CAWSVFGGRETQYF.